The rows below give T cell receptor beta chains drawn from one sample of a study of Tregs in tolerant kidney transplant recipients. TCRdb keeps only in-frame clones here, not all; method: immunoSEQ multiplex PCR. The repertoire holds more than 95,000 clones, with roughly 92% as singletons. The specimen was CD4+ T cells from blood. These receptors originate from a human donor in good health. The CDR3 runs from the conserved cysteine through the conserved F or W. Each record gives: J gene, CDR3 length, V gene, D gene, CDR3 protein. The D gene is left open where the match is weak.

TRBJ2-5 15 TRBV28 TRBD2 CASSFGTSGQETQYF
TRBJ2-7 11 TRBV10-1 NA CASRFPYEQYF
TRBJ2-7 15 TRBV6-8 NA CASSYTGKLAYEQYF
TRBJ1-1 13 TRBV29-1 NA CSVESQGITEAFF
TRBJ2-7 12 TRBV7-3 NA CASSLIPYEQYF
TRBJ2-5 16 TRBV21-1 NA CASSSHGVGEKETQYF
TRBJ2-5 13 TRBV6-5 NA CASSYRDPGTQYF
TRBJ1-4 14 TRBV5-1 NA CASSSSTTNEKLFF
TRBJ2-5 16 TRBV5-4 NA CASSASGTPSPETQYF
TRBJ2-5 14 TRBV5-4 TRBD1 CASSLKTGGETQYF
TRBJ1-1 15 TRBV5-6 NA CASSGIGWGAPEAFF
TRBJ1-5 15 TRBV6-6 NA CASSYNTDSNQPQHF
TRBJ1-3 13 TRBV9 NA CASSLPGGNTIYF
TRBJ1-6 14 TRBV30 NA CAWSVPGANSPLHF
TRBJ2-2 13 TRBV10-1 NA CASSDVNTGELFF
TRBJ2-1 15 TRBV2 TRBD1 CASSSRTGPYNEQFF
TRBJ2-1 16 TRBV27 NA CASSLPGTFSYNEQFF
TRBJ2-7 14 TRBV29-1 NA CSVVDSYSSYEQYF
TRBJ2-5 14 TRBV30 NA CAWITSGGHETQYF
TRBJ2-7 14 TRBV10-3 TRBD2 CAISGGTLAYEQYF
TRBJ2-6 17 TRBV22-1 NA CPGSSSSEQSRANVLTF
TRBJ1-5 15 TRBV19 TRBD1 CASSSWTGDNQPQHF
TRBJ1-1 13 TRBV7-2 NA CASSLVPGPEAFF
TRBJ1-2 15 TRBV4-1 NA CASSPWSGQNYGYTF
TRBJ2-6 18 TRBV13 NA CASSAAGTPFSGANVLTF
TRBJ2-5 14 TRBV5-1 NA CASTFGGPGETQYF
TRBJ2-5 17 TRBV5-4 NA CASSFRRRAIGQETQYF
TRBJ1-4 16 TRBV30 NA CAWRRTADRDGEKLFF
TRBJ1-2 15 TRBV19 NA CASLHGSGGVYGYTF
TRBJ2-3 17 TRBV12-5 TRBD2 CASGPGLAGARTDTQYF
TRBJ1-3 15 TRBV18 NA CASSPDLEAGNTIYF
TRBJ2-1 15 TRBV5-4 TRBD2 CASSLVGTSARRGFF
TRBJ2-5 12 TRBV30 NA CAWSPGGETQYF
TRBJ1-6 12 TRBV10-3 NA CAISESTGALHF
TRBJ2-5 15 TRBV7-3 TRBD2 CASSSGLAVPGAQYF
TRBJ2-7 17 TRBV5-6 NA CASSPPRGAASSYEQYF
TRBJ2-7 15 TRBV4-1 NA CASSQGLTASYEQYF
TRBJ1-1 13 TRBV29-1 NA CSVGPPRGTEAFF
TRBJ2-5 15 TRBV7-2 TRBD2 CASSLDSGRGETQYF
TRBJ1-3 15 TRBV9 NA CASSVAGTRGNTIYF
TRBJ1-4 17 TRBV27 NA CASSLSEEMRTNEKLFF
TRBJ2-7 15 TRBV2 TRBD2 CASGGASGRSYEQYF
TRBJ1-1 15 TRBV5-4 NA CASSLARTGNTEAFF
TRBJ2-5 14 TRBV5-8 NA CASSYAGGAETQYF
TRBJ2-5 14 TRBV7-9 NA CASSLAGGQETQYF